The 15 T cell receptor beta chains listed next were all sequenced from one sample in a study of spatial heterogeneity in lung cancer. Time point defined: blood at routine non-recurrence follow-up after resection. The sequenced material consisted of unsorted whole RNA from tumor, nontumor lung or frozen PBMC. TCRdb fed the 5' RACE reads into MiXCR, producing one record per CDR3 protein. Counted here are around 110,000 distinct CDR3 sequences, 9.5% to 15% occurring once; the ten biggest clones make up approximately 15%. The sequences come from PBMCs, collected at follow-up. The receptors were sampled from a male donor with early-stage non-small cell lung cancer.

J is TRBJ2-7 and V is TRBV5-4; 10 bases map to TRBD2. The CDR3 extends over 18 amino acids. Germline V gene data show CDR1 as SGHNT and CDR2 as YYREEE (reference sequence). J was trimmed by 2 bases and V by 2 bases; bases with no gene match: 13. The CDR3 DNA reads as TGTGCCAGCAGCTTCTTCACCGTAACTAGCGGGGTCCCCTACGAGCAGTACTTC. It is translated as CASSFFTVTSGVPYEQYF.

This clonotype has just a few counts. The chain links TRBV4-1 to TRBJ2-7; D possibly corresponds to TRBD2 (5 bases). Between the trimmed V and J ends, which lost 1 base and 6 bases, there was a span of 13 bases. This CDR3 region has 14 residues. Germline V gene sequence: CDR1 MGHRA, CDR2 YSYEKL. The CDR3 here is CASSQVLIAREQYF. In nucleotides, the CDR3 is TGCGCCAGCAGCCAAGTGTTAATAGCGCGCGAGCAGTACTTC.

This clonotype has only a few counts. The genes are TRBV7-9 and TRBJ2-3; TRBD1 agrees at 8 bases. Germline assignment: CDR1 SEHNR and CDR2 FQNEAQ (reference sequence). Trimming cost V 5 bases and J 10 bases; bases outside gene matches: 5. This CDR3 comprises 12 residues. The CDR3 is CASSPTGAAQYF. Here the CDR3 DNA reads TGTGCCAGCAGCCCGACAGGGGCGGCGCAGTATTTT.

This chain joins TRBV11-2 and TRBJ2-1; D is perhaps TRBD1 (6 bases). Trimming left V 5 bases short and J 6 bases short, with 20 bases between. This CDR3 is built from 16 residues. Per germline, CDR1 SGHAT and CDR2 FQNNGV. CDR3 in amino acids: CASSPARGRRTNEQFF. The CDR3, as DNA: TGTGCCAGCAGCCCGGCCAGGGGACGCCGCACCAATGAGCAGTTCTTC.

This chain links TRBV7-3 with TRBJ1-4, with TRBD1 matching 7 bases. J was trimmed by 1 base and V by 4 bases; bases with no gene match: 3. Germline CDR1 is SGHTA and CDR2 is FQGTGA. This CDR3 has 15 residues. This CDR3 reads CASSSYRGTNEKLFF. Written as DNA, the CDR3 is TGTGCCAGCAGCTCATACAGGGGAACTAATGAAAAACTGTTTTTT. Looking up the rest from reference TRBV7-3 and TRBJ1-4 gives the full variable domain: GAGVSQTPSNKVTEKGKYVELRCDPISGHTALYWYRQSLGQGPEFLIYFQGTGAADDSGLPNDRFFAVRPEGSVSTLKIQRTERGDSAVYLCASSSYRGTNEKLFFGSGTQLSVL.

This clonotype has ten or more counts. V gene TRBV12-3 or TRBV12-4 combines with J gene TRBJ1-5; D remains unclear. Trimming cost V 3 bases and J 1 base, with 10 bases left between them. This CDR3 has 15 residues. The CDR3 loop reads CASSFGFRSNQPQHF. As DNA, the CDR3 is TGTGCCAGCAGTTTTGGCTTTCGGAGCAATCAGCCCCAGCATTTT.

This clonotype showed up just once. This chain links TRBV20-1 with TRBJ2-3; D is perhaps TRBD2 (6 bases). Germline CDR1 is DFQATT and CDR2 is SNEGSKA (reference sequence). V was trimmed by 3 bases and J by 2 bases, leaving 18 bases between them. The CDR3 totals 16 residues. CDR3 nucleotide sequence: TGCAGTGCTAGTAGGAGGGCCCCTTCGAACACAGATACGCAGTATTTT. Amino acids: CSASRRAPSNTDTQYF.

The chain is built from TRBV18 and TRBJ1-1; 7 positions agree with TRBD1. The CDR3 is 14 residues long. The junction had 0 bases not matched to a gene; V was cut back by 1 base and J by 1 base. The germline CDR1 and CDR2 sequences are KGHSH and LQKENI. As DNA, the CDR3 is TGTGCCAGCTCACCACGGACAGGGAACACTGAAGCTTTCTTT. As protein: CASSPRTGNTEAFF.

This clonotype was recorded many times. The DNA of the CDR3 is TGTGCCAGCAGCTTAGAGTTCCAGCGCTATGGCTACACCTTC. This gives the protein CASSLEFQRYGYTF. The gene calls are TRBV7-2 and TRBJ1-2; the D is unclear. V was shortened by 1 base and J by 4 bases, with 10 bases between the two germline ends. CDR3 size: 14 residues. Germline CDR1 SGHTA, CDR2 FQGNSA.

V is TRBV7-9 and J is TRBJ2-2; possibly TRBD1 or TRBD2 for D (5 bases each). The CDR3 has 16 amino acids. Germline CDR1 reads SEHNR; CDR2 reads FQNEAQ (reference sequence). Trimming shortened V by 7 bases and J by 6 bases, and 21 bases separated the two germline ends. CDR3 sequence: CASTSYWDGRPGELFF. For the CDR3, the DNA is TGTGCCAGCACAAGCTATTGGGACGGACGCCCCGGGGAGCTGTTTTTT.

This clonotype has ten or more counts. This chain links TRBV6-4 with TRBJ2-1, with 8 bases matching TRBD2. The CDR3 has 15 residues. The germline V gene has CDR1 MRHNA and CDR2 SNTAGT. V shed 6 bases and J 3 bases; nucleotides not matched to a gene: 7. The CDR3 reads CASSEGTSGYNEQFF. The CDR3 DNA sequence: TGTGCCAGCAGCGAAGGGACTAGTGGCTACAATGAGCAGTTCTTC.

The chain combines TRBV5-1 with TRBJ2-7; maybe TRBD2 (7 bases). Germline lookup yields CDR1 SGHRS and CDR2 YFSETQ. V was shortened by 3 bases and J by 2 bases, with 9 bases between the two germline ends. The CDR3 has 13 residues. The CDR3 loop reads CASSWGGPYEQYF. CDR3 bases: TGCGCCAGCAGCTGGGGGGGCCCCTACGAGCAGTACTTC.

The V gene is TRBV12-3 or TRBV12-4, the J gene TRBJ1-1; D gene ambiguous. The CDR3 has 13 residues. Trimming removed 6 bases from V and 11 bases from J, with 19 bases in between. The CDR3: CASRGPGPRDAFF. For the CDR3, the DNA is TGTGCCAGCAGGGGCCCGGGCCCGAGAGATGCTTTCTTT.

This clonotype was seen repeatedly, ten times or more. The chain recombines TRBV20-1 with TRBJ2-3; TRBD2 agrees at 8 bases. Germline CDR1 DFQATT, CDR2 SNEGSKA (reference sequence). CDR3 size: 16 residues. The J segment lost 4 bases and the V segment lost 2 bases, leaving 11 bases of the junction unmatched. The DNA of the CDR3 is TGCAGTGCTAGACCCCCTGGTGGACTAGCAGCAGATACGCAGTATTTT. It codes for CSARPPGGLAADTQYF.

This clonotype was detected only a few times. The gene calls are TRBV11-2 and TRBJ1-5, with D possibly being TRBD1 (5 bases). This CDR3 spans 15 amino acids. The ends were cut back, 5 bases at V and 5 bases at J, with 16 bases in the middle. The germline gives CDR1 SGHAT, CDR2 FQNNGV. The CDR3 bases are TGTGCCAGCAGCCCCACCGAGGGGAGGGATCAGCCCCAGCATTTT. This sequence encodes CASSPTEGRDQPQHF.